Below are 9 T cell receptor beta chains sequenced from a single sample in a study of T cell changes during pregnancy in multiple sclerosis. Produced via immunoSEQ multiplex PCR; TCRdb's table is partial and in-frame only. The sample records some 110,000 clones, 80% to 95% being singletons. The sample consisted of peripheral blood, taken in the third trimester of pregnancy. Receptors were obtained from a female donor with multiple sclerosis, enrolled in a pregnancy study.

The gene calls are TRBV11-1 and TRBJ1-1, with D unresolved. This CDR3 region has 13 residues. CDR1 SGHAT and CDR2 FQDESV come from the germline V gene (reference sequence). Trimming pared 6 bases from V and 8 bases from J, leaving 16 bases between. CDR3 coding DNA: TGTGCCAGCAGTCCCGGGTCATTAGGAGAAGCTTTCTTT. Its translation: CASSPGSLGEAFF. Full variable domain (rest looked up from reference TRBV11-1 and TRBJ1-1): EAEVAQSPRYKITEKSQAVAFWCDPISGHATLYWYRQILGQGPELLVQFQDESVVDDSQLPKDRFSAERLKGVDSTLKIQPAELGDSAMYLCASSPGSLGEAFFGQGTRLTVV.

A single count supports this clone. DNA for the CDR3: TGTGCCACCAGGGTCGGGGAGGGAGGTTTGACTCAGCCCCAGCATTTT. Translating gives CATRVGEGGLTQPQHF. The rearrangement joins TRBV15 to TRBJ1-5; no clear D gene. CDR3 length: 16 residues. Trimming took 6 bases from V and 6 from J, leaving 21 bases between them. Germline CDR1 and CDR2: LNHNV and YYDKDF (reference sequence). The full variable domain, in which reference TRBV15 and TRBJ1-5 provide the parts outside the CDR3, is DAMVIQNPRYQVTQFGKPVTLSCSQTLNHNVMYWYQQKSSQAPKLLFHYYDKDFNNEADTPDNFQSRRPNTSFCFLDIRSPGLGDTAMYLCATRVGEGGLTQPQHFGDGTRLSIL.

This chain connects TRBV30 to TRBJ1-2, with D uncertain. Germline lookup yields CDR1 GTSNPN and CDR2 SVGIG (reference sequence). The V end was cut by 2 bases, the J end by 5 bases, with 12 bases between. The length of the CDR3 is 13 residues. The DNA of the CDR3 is TGTGCCTGGAGTCTGGGTCCTAGGTATGGCTACACCTTC. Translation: CAWSLGPRYGYTF.

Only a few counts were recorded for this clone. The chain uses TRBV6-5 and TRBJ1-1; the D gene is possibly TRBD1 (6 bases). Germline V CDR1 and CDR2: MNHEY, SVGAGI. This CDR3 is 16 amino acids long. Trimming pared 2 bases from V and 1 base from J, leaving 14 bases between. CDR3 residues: CASSYQRQVGNTEAFF. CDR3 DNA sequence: TGTGCCAGCAGTTACCAAAGACAGGTCGGGAACACTGAAGCTTTCTTT.

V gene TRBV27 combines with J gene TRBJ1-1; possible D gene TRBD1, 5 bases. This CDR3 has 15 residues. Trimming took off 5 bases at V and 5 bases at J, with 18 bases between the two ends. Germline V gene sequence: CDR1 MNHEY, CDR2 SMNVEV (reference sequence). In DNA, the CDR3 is TGTGCCAGCAGTCCCTCCTTGGGGGGGAGGACTGAAGCTTTCTTT. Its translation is CASSPSLGGRTEAFF.

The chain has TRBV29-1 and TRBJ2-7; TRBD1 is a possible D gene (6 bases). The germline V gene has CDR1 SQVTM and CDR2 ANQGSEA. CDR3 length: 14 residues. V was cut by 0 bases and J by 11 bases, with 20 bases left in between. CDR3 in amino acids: CSVEDWAGAPLKYF. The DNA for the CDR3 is TGCAGCGTTGAAGATTGGGCAGGGGCACCGTTGAAGTACTTC.

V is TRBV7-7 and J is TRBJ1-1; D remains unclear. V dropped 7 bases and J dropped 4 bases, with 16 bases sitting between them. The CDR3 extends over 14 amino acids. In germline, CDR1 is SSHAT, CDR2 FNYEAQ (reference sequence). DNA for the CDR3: TGTGCCAGCACCAGACTCCCCGAGGGCACTGAAGCTTTCTTT. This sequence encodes CASTRLPEGTEAFF.

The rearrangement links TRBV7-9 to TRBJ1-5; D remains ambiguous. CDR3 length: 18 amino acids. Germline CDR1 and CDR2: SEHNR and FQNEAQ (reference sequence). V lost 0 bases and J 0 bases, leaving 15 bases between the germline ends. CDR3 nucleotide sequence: TGTGCCAGCAGCTTAGCGGCGCGGGCCAGCTATAGCAATCAGCCCCAGCATTTT. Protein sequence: CASSLAARASYSNQPQHF. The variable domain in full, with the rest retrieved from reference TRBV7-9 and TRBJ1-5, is DTGVSQNPRHKITKRGQNVTFRCDPISEHNRLYWYRQTLGQGPEFLTYFQNEAQLEKSRLLSDRFSAERPKGSFSTLEIQRTEQGDSAMYLCASSLAARASYSNQPQHFGDGTRLSIL.

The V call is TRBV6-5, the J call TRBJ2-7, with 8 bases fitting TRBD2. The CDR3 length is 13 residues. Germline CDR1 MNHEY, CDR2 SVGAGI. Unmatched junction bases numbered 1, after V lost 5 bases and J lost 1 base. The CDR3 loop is CASSVAGSYEQYF. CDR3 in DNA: TGTGCCAGCAGTGTAGCGGGGTCCTACGAGCAGTACTTC.